This T cell receptor (beta chain) is from a study of blood T cell repertoires in COVID-19. Overall study: COVID-19 samples collected from the United States, Italy and Spain covered acute and convalescent phases. PBMCs, B-cell-depleted T cells, or T cells provided the cDNA or gDNA that made up the material.

TCRdb's table, derived via immunoSEQ multiplex PCR, lists solely in-frame clones and lacks some. The sample lists over 200,000 clones; around nine tenths were seen once. Trimming removed 0 bases at V and 5 bases at J, with 13 bases between. Germline CDR1 and CDR2: LGHNA and YSLEER. The CDR3 length is 15 residues. The chain links TRBV4-3 to TRBJ2-5; perhaps TRBD2 as D (6 bases). The sequenced material came from peripheral blood. The sequence was collected from a woman aged 18-29 years who had recovered from COVID-19. Written as DNA, the CDR3 is TGCGCCAGCAGCCAAGATTGGGGGGATATGGAGACCCAGTACTTC. It encodes CASSQDWGDMETQYF.